The T cell receptor beta chain under discussion was sequenced for a study of blood T cell repertoires in COVID-19. Study-level background: The analysed material was cDNA or gDNA that came from T cells, B-cell-depleted T cells, or PBMCs.

Only in-frame clones appear in the TCRdb table, and some are missing; sequencing was by immunoSEQ multiplex PCR. The sample yields approximately 470,000 clones, 70% to 90% seen once. The CDR3 consists of 15 residues. The junction had 3 bases not matched to a gene; V was cut back by 3 bases and J by 0 bases. The germline CDR1 and CDR2 sequences are SGHNT and YENEEA. J is TRBJ2-3 and V is TRBV11-3; TRBD1 matches at 7 bases. The sample was peripheral blood. This sequence was found in a human donor in a cohort sampled during active COVID-19. This CDR3 is CASSLRTGSTDTQYF. The CDR3 DNA sequence: TGTGCCAGCAGCTTGAGGACAGGTAGCACAGATACGCAGTATTTT.